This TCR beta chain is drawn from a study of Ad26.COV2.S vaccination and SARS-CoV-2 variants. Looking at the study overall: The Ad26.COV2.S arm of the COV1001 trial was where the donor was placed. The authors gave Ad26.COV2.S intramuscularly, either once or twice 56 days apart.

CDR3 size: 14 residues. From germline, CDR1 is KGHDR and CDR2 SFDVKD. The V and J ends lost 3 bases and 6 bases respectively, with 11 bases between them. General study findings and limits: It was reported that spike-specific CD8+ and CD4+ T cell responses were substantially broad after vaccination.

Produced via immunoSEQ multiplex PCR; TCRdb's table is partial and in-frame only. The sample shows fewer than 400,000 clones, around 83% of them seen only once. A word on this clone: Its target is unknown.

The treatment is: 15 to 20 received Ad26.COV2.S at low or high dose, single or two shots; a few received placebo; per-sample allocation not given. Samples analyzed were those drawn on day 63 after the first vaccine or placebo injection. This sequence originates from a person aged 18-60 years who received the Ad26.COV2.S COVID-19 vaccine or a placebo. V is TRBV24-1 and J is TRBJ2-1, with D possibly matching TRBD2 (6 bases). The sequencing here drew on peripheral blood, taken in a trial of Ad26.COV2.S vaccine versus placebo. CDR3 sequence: CATSDVTRGNEQFF. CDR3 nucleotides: TGTGCCACCAGTGATGTGACTAGGGGCAATGAGCAGTTCTTC.